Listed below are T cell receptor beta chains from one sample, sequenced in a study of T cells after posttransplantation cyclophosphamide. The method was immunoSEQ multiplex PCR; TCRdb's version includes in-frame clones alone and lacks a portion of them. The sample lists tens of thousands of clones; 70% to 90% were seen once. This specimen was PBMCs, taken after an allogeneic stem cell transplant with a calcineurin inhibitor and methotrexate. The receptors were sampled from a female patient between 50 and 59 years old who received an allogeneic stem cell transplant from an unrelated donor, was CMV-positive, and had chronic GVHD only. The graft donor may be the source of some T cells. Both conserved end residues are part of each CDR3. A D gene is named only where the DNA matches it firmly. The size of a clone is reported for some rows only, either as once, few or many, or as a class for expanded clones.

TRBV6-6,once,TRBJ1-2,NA,CASSRWEGDGYTF,TGTGCCAGCAGTAGGTGGGAGGGAGACGGCTACACCTTC
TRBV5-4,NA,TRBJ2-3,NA,CASSQGPGTGTDTQYF,TGTGCCAGCAGCCAAGGACCAGGGACTGGCACAGATACGCAGTATTTT
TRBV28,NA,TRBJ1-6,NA,CASSPPAGNSPLHF,TGTGCCAGCAGCCCCCCGGCAGGCAATTCACCCCTCCACTTT
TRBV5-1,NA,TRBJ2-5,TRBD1,CASSWNGQGAGETQYF,TGCGCCAGCAGCTGGAACGGACAGGGGGCCGGTGAGACCCAGTACTTC
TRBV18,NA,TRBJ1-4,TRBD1,CASSSRFGTGDLATNEKLFF,TGTGCCAGCTCATCGAGATTTGGGACAGGGGACCTCGCGACTAATGAAAAACTGTTTTTT
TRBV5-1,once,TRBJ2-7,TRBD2,CASSLEAGVLDEQYF,TGCGCCAGCAGCTTGGAAGCGGGAGTTCTCGACGAGCAGTACTTC
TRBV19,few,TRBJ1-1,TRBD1,CASKEQGAPEAFF,TGTGCCAGTAAAGAACAGGGGGCGCCAGAAGCTTTCTTT
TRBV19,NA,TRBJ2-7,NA,CASSIPGQLSYEQYF,TGTGCCAGTAGTATTCCTGGGCAGCTATCCTACGAGCAGTACTTC
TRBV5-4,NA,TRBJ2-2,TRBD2,CASSLGPSGSFAGELFF,TGTGCCAGCAGCTTGGGTCCTAGCGGGAGTTTTGCCGGGGAGCTGTTTTTT
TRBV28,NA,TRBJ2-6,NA,CASSPRLWSSGANVLTF,TGTGCCAGCAGTCCTCGGCTTTGGAGCTCTGGGGCCAACGTCCTGACTTTC
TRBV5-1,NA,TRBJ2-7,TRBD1,CASSLVGQVLDEQYF,TGCGCCAGCAGCTTGGTGGGACAGGTATTGGACGAGCAGTACTTC
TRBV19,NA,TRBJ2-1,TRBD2,CASSLRGGAYNEQFF,TGTGCCAGTAGTTTAAGGGGAGGGGCCTACAATGAGCAGTTCTTC
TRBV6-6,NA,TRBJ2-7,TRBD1,CASTDGTESYEQYF,TGTGCCAGCACCGACGGGACAGAATCCTACGAGCAGTACTTC
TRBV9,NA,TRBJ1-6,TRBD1,CASSVRGESSPLHF,TGTGCCAGCAGCGTCAGGGGGGAAAGTTCACCCCTCCACTTT
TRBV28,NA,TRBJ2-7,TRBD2,CASTSGLAAYEQYF,TGTGCCAGCACCTCCGGACTAGCGGCTTACGAGCAGTACTTC
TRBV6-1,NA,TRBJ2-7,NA,CASRLTEDASYEQYF,TGTGCCAGCAGGTTGACGGAGGACGCTTCCTACGAGCAGTACTTC
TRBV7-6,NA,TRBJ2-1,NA,CASSLAIGQWGTAGYNEQFF,TGTGCCAGCAGCTTAGCGATCGGGCAGTGGGGGACAGCGGGTTACAATGAGCAGTTCTTC
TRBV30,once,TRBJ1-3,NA,CAWSRERGGNTIYF,TGTGCCTGGAGTCGAGAACGAGGGGGAAACACCATATATTTT
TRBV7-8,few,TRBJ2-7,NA,CASSLLGVYEQYF,TGTGCCAGCAGCTTATTGGGCGTATACGAGCAGTACTTC
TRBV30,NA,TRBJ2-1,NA,CAWSPRSWAYGNEQFF,TGTGCCTGGAGTCCCCGTTCGTGGGCCTATGGGAATGAGCAGTTCTTC
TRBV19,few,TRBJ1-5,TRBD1,CASNPGGGGQPQHF,TGTGCCAGTAACCCAGGGGGCGGGGGTCAGCCCCAGCATTTT
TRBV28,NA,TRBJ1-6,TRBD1,CASSPGTGSFNSPLHF,TGTGCCAGCAGCCCCGGGACAGGGTCTTTTAATTCACCCCTCCACTTT
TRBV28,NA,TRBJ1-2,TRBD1,CASSSHRQGSGGYTF,TGTGCCAGCAGTTCCCACCGACAGGGCTCGGGGGGCTACACCTTC
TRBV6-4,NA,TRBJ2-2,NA,CASSVEEAGGELFF,TGTGCCAGCAGCGTCGAGGAGGCCGGCGGGGAGCTGTTTTTT